This T cell receptor (beta chain) was sequenced in a study of blood T cell repertoires in COVID-19. The assay was immunoSEQ multiplex PCR, and TCRdb's table has in-frame clones only and misses some. The sample has 30,000 or so clones, 82% seen once. V gave up 6 bases and J gave up 10 bases, with 16 bases separating them. Germline CDR1 MNHEY, CDR2 SVGAGI. This CDR3 region has 14 residues. The sample consisted of peripheral blood. This TCR was recovered from a man older than 75 with active or convalescent COVID-19. The V and J genes are TRBV6-5 and TRBJ1-6, with D unclear. The CDR3 DNA follows: TGTGCCAGCAGGGAGGCCGGGATCGTCTCACCCCTCCACTTT. It specifies CASREAGIVSPLHF.